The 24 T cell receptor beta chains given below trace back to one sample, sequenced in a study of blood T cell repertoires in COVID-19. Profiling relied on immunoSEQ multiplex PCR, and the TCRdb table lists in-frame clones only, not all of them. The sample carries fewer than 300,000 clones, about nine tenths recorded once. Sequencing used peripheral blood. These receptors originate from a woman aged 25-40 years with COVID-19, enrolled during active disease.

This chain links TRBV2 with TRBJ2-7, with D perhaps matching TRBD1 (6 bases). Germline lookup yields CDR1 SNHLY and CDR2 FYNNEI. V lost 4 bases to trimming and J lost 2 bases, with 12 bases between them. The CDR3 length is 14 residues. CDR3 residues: CASSARGLTYEQYF. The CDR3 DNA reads TGTGCCAGCAGTGCCAGGGGCCTAACCTACGAGCAGTACTTC.

The CDR3 DNA sequence: TGTGCCAGCTCAGAGGCGACAGATAGCAATCAGCCCCAGCATTTT. Protein product: CASSEATDSNQPQHF. The V call is TRBV18, the J call TRBJ1-5; the D gene is possibly TRBD1 (5 bases). V was shortened by 5 bases and J by 0 bases, with 11 bases between the two germline ends. This CDR3 has 15 residues. CDR1 and CDR2 from the germline V gene are KGHSH and LQKENI.

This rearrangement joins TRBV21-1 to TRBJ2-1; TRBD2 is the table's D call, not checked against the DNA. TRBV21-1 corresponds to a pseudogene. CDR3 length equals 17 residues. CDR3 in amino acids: CASSRARLAENYNEQFF. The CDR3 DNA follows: TGTGCCAGCAGCAGGGCCCGACTAGCGGAGAACTACAATGAGCAGTTCTTC.

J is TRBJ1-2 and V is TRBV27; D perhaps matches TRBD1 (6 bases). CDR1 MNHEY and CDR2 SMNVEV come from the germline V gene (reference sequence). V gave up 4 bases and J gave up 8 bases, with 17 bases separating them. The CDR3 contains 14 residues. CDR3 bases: TGTGCCAGCAGTTCCTCCTCACAGGGTAGCGGCTACACCTTC. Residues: CASSSSSQGSGYTF.

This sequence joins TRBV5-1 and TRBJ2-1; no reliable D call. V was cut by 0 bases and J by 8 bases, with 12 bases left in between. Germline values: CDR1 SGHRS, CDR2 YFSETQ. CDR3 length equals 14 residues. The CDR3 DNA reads TGCGCCAGCAGCTTGGCTAGAATAACGGATGAGCAGTTCTTC. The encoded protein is CASSLARITDEQFF.

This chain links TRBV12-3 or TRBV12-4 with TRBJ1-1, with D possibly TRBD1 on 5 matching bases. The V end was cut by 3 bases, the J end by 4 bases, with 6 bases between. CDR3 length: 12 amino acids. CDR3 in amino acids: CASSLGPTEAFF. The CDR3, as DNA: TGTGCCAGCAGTTTGGGGCCCACTGAAGCTTTCTTT.

The CDR3 DNA reads TGTGCCAGCAGCTTAGATCTCAGGTTGAACACTGAAGCTTTCTTT. This translates into CASSLDLRLNTEAFF. The chain combines TRBV11-2 with TRBJ1-1; D gene ambiguous. The length of the CDR3 is 15 residues. CDR1 and CDR2 (germline): SGHAT, FQNNGV. V was shortened by 0 bases and J by 0 bases, with 8 bases between the two germline ends.

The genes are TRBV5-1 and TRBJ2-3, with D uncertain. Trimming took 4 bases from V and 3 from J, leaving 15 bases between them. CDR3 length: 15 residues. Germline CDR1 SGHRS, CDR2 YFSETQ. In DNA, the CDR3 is TGCGCCAGCAGCCTCCGAGCCCGTGTAACAGATACGCAGTATTTT. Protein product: CASSLRARVTDTQYF.

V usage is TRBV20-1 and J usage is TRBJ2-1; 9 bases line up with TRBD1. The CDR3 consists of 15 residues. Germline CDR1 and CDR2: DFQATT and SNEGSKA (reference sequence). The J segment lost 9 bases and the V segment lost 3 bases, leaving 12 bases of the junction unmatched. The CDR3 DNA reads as TGCAGTGCTAGTGACCGGGACAGGGTCATTGGTGAGCAGTTCTTC. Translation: CSASDRDRVIGEQFF.

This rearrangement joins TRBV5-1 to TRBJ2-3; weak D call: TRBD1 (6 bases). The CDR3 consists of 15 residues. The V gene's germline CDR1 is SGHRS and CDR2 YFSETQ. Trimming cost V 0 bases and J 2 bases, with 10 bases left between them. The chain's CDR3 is CASSLGQVDTDTQYF. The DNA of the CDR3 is TGCGCCAGCAGCTTGGGACAGGTAGACACAGATACGCAGTATTTT.

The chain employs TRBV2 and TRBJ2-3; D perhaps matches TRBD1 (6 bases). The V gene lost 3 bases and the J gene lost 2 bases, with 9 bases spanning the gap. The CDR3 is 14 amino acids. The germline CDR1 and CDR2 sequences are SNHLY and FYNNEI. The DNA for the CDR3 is TGTGCCAGCAGTGAGGACAGATCCACAGATACGCAGTATTTT. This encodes CASSEDRSTDTQYF. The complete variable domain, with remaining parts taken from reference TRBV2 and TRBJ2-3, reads EPEVTQTPSHQVTQMGQEVILRCVPISNHLYFYWYRQILGQKVEFLVSFYNNEISEKSEIFDDQFSVERPDGSNFTLKIRSTKLEDSAMYFCASSEDRSTDTQYFGPGTRLTVL.

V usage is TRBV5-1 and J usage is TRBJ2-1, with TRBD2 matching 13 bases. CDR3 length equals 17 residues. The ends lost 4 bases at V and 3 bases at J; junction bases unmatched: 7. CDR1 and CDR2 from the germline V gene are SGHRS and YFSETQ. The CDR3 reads CASSRTGLAGFYNEQFF. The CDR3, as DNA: TGCGCCAGCAGCCGAACGGGACTAGCGGGATTCTACAATGAGCAGTTCTTC.

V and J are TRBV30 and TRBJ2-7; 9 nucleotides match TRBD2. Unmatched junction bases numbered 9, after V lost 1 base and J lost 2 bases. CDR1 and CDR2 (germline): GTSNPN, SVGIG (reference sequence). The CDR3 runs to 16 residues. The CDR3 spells CAWSESSGEPTYEQYF. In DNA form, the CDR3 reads TGTGCCTGGAGTGAGTCTAGCGGGGAGCCCACCTACGAGCAGTACTTC.

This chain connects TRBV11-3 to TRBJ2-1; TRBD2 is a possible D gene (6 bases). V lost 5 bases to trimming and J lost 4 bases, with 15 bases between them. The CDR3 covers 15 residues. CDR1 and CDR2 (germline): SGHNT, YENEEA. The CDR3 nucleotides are TGTGCCAGCAGCAGAGGCGGGGAATCGTACAATGAGCAGTTCTTC. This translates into CASSRGGESYNEQFF.

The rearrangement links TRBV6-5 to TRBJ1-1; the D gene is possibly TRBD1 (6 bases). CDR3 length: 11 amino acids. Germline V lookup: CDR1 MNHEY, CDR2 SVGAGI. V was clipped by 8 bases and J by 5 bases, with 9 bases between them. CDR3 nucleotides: TGTGCCAGCCGCCAGGGGACTGAAGCTTTCTTT. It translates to CASRQGTEAFF.

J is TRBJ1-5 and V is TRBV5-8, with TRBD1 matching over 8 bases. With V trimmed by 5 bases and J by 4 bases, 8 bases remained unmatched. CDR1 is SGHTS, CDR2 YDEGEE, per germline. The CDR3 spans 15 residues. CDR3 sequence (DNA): TGTGCCAGCAGACTTCGGGGACAGGATAATCAGCCCCAGCATTTT. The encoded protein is CASRLRGQDNQPQHF.

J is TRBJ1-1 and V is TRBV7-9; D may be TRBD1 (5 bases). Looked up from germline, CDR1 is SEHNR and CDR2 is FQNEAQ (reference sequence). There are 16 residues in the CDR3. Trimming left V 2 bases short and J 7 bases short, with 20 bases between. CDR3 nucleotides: TGTGCCAGCAGCTTAAGTCAGGGTAAGGTGAGAGTTGAAGCTTTCTTT. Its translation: CASSLSQGKVRVEAFF. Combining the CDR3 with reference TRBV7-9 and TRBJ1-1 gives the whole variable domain DTGVSQNPRHKITKRGQNVTFRCDPISEHNRLYWYRQTLGQGPEFLTYFQNEAQLEKSRLLSDRFSAERPKGSFSTLEIQRTEQGDSAMYLCASSLSQGKVRVEAFFGQGTRLTVV.

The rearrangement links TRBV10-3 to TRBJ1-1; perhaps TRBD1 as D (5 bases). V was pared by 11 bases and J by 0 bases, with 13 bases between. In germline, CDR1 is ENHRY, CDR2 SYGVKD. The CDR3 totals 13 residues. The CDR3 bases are TGTGCCCCCCGGGGGGGTGTGAACACTGAAGCTTTCTTT. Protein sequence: CAPRGGVNTEAFF.

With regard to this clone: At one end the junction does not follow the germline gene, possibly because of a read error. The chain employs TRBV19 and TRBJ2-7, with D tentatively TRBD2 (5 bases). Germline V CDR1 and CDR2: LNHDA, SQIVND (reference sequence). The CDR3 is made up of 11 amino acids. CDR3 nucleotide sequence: TGTGCCAGTACTATACGGGGCGAGCAGTACTTC. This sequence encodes CASTIRGEQYF.

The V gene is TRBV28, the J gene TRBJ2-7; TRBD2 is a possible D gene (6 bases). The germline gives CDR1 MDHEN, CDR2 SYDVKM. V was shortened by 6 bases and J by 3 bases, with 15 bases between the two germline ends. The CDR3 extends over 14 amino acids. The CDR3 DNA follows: TGTGCCAGCAGCGATGGGGGGAGTTTCTACGAGCAGTACTTC. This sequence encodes CASSDGGSFYEQYF.

CDR3 amino acids: CASSRRDKSYNEQFF. The CDR3, as DNA: TGTGCCAGCTCACGTCGGGACAAGTCCTACAATGAGCAGTTCTTC. V gene TRBV18 combines with J gene TRBJ2-1; D is perhaps TRBD1 (6 bases). Trimming cost V 4 bases and J 1 base, with 11 bases left between them. Germline assignment: CDR1 KGHSH and CDR2 LQKENI. The CDR3 spans 15 residues.

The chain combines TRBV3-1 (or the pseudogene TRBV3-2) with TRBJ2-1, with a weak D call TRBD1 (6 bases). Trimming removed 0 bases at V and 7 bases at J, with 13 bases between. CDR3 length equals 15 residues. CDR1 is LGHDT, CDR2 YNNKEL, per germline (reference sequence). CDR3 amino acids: CASSQDGAGANEQFF. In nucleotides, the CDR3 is TGTGCCAGCAGCCAAGATGGGGCAGGGGCAAATGAGCAGTTCTTC.

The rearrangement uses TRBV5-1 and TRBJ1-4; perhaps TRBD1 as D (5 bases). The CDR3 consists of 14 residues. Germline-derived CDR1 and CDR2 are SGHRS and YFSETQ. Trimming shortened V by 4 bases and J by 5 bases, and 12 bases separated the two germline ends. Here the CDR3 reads CASSVTRGNEKLFF. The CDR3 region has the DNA TGCGCCAGCAGCGTGACAAGGGGAAATGAAAAACTGTTTTTT.

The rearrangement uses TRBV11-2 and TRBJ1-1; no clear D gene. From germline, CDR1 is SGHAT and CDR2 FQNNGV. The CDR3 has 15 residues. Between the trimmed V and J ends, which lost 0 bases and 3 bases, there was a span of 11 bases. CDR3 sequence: CASSLDGGKDTEAFF. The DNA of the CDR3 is TGTGCCAGCAGCTTAGATGGCGGGAAAGACACTGAAGCTTTCTTT.